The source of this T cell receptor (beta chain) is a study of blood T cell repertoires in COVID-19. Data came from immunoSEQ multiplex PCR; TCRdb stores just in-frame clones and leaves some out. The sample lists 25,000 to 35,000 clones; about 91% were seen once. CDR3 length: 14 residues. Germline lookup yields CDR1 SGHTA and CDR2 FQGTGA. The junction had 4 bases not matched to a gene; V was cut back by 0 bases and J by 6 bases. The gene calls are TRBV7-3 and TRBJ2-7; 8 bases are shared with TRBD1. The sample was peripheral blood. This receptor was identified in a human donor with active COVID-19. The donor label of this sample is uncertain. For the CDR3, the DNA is TGTGCCAGCAGCTTAACACAGGGGGGAGGCGAGCAGTACTTC. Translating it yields CASSLTQGGGEQYF.